The clone carrying this T cell receptor (beta chain) was detected many times. Its antigen remains unknown. Time point here: technical triplicate 1. Libraries from sorted cells each used approximately 1 million CD4+ or CD8+ T cells. The data were taken from a study of neurological immune-mediated disorders. 5'RACE with 10-nucleotide random UMIs produced the cDNA. A single run covered 15-18 subjects with over 160 million TCR-beta sequences. Each CDR3 protein gets one entry after TCRdb re-called the 5' RACE reads with MiXCR. This sample has more than 20,000 distinct CDR3 sequences, with around 14% found just once. The length of the CDR3 is 15 residues. With 6 bases removed from V and 0 bases from J, the gap between germline ends came to 18 bases. Germline CDR1 DFQATT, CDR2 SNEGSKA (reference sequence). Study-level results: In HTLV-1-associated myelopathy, TCR clonal expansion was greatest, and in multiple sclerosis it was least, below healthy controls.

J is TRBJ2-7 and V is TRBV20-1; D could derive from TRBD1 or TRBD2 (6 bases each). Sequenced sample: CD4+ T cells from blood. This sequence was found in a female donor with HTLV-1-associated myelopathy (HAM/TSP). The CDR3 reads CSARGDTGYSYEQYF. The CDR3 bases are TGCAGTGCACGCGGGGACACCGGTTACTCCTACGAGCAGTACTTC.